This entry concerns a single T cell receptor (beta chain). This entry belongs to a study of T cell repertoires in cytomegalovirus infection. One entry per CDR3 protein results from TCRdb running MiXCR on the reads. The table lists around 350,000 distinct CDR3 sequences, 18% of them singletons, with 8.7% in the top ten. CDR3 length equals 15 residues. The junction had 4 bases not matched to a gene; V was cut back by 3 bases and J by 3 bases. The germline CDR1 and CDR2 sequences are SEHNR and FQNEAQ (reference sequence). The sequenced sample consisted of PBMCs. This receptor was taken from a human donor in good health (CMV status not recorded). Some clones in this sample may be carry-over from other donors' samples. V and J are TRBV7-9 and TRBJ2-7, with TRBD2 matching 11 bases. DNA of the CDR3: TGTGCCAGCAGCTTTGAGACTAGCGGGAACTACGAGCAGTACTTC. It codes for CASSFETSGNYEQYF.